The 5 T cell receptor beta chains reported below all come from one sample, sequenced in a study of PD-1 blockade in classical Hodgkin lymphoma. All trial patients relapsed after autologous stem cell transplantation. Sequenced by immunoSEQ multiplex PCR; TCRdb stores in-frame clones only, minus some. The sample records some 93,000 clones, around nine tenths being singletons. Specimen: peripheral blood mononuclear cells (PBMCs), collected at baseline. The origin of the receptors is a human donor with classical Hodgkin lymphoma.

The chain combines TRBV6-5 with TRBJ2-7; weak D call: TRBD1 (6 bases). The CDR3 is 13 residues long. Germline V gene data show CDR1 as MNHEY and CDR2 as SVGAGI. V lost 8 bases and J lost 0, with 11 bases in between. The CDR3 region is CASRVGGSYEQYF. The DNA for the CDR3 is TGTGCCAGCCGCGTAGGGGGCTCCTACGAGCAGTACTTC.

This clone has only one observation. J is TRBJ2-7 and V is TRBV27; D tentatively reads TRBD1 or TRBD2 (5 bases each). In germline, CDR1 is MNHEY, CDR2 SMNVEV (reference sequence). The length of the CDR3 is 14 residues. Trimming took off 0 bases at V and 3 bases at J, with 9 bases between the two ends. The CDR3 DNA follows: TGTGCCAGCAGTTTATCGGGACGGTACTACGAGCAGTACTTC. Its protein product is CASSLSGRYYEQYF.

The chain joins TRBV27 to TRBJ2-7; D is undetermined. In germline, CDR1 is MNHEY, CDR2 SMNVEV (reference sequence). The length of the CDR3 is 14 residues. V dropped 1 base and J dropped 2 bases, with 9 bases sitting between them. This CDR3 is CASSLFGPAYEQYF. DNA for the CDR3: TGTGCCAGCAGTTTATTTGGACCTGCCTACGAGCAGTACTTC.

J is TRBJ2-1 and V is TRBV7-2; TRBD2 matches at 7 bases. The CDR3 has 14 amino acids. In germline, CDR1 is SGHTA, CDR2 FQGNSA. The V gene end was trimmed by 8 bases and the J gene end by 4 bases; junction bases not matched to a gene: 8. This CDR3 reads CASGGAAGYNEQFF. CDR3 DNA: TGTGCCAGCGGCGGGGCAGCGGGGTACAATGAGCAGTTCTTC.

As DNA, the CDR3 is TGCGCCAGCGGGGGAGAGGCTAGCGGATCCTACGAGCAGTACTTC. This translates into CASGGEASGSYEQYF. V gene TRBV5-1 combines with J gene TRBJ2-7, with 7 bases fitting TRBD2. The CDR3 runs 15 residues. Germline CDR1 SGHRS, CDR2 YFSETQ. V lost 7 bases, J lost 1 base, and 11 bases stayed unmatched.